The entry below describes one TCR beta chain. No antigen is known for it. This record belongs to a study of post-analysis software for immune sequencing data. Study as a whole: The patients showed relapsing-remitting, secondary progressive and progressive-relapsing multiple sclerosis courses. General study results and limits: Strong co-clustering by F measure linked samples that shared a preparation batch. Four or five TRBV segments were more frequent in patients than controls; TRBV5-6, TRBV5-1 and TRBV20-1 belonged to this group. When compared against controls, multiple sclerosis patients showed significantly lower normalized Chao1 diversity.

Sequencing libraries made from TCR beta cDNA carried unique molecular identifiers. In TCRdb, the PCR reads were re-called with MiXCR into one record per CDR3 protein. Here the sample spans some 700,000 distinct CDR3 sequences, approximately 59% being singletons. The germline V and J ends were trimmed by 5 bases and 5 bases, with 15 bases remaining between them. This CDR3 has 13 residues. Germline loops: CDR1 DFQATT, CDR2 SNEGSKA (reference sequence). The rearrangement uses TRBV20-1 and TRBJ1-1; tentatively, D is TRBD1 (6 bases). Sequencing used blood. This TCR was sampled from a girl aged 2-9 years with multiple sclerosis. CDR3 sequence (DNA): TGCAGTGCTCCACTGACAGGATTGACTGAAGCTTTCTTT. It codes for CSAPLTGLTEAFF.